Reported below is one T cell receptor beta chain. Its antigen is unknown. This specimen comes from a study of cytomegalovirus exposure and HLA in healthy donors. General study results and limits: The investigators catalogued some 150 TCR beta chains as cytomegalovirus-associated. Trimming of TCR beta V- and J-genes showed a link, identified in a later analysis, to a missense DCLRE1C variant.

This PCR relied on a set of 60 Vbeta primers and 13 Jbeta primers. Sequencing was performed with immunoSEQ multiplex PCR; in TCRdb, only in-frame clones are kept and a portion is missing. The sample includes about 83,000 clones, 78% seen only once; the top ten take 5.5% to 7%. Sequencing input: PBMCs. This receptor was identified in a man younger than 35 in good health and CMV-seropositive.

This CDR3 reads CASSARLAGDVSYEQYF. The CDR3 DNA follows: TGTGCCAGCAGTGCGCGACTAGCGGGAGATGTAAGCTACGAGCAGTACTTC. V and J are TRBV6-1 and TRBJ2-7; TRBD2 matches at 12 bases. CDR1 is MNHNS, CDR2 SASEGT, per germline. V trimming: 4 bases; J trimming: 3 bases; junction bases outside the gene matches: 10. The CDR3 runs to 17 residues.